The 17 T cell receptor beta chains in this list originate from one sample, sequenced in a study of regulatory T cells in long-lasting Graves disease. As for time point: newly diagnosed GD, antithyroid drugs for less than 3 months. Making the TCR library involved RNA that had been extracted from PBMCs. Construction of TCR beta libraries relied on iRepertoire HTBI primers and on Arm-PCR targeting CDR3 regions. TCRdb reprocessed the multiplex PCR reads via MiXCR and lists one record per CDR3 protein. In the table there are approximately 440,000 distinct CDR3 sequences, 16% of which are singletons. The sample also formed part of further work on T cells in Graves' hyperthyroidism and ophthalmopathy.

The source material was peripheral blood mononuclear cells (PBMCs), sampled at new diagnosis, from a patient treated with antithyroid drugs. The receptors originated from a man aged 40-49 years with Graves disease.

There are many counts of this clonotype. This chain links TRBV12-3 or TRBV12-4 with TRBJ2-7, with 8 bases aligning to TRBD1. Losses at the gene ends were 5 bases for V and 7 bases for J; bases not matched to a gene: 13. This CDR3 contains 15 residues. CDR3 sequence (DNA): TGTGCCAGCAGTCCGACTCGGGACAGGTCAGGGGAGCAGTACTTC. It translates to CASSPTRDRSGEQYF.

This clonotype was recorded many times. CDR3 loop: CATRTQLRNYEQYF. The CDR3, as DNA: TGTGCCACCCGAACGCAGCTGAGGAACTACGAGCAGTACTTC. V usage is TRBV27 and J usage is TRBJ2-7; D gene ambiguous. There are 14 residues in the CDR3. CDR1 is MNHEY and CDR2 is SMNVEV in the germline V gene (reference sequence). The V gene lost 10 bases and the J gene lost 3 bases, with 19 bases spanning the gap.

Remarks on this clonotype: It differs at one base from a far larger clone, so likely a read error. The rearrangement joins TRBV18 to TRBJ2-1; 7 bases are a match to TRBD1. Gene TRBJ2-5 matches the end of the DNA better, so the J call may be wrong. Germline CDR1 is KGHSH and CDR2 is LQKENI. The CDR3 runs 14 residues. This chain's CDR3 is CAGSYTTGEETQYF. As DNA, the CDR3 is TGTGCCGGCTCATACACAACAGGGGAAGAGACCCAGTACTTC.

On this clonotype itself: Given a far larger clone just one base away, this is likely a sequencing read error. The V and J genes are TRBV24-1 and TRBJ2-3, with D perhaps TRBD1 or TRBD2 (5 bases each). The CDR3 is made up of 13 amino acids. Germline assignment: CDR1 KGHDR and CDR2 SFDVKD. The ends were cut back, 6 bases at V and 0 bases at J, with 6 bases in the middle. The DNA of the CDR3 is TGTGCCACCAGTTGGGGGAGCACAGATACGCAGTATTTT. Protein product: CATSWGSTDTQYF.

The chain has TRBV6-5 and TRBJ1-6, with D possibly matching TRBD1 (6 bases). Germline V gives CDR1 MNHEY, CDR2 SVGAGI. V was cut by 2 bases and J by 5 bases, with 16 bases left in between. This CDR3 has 17 amino acids. CDR3 region: CASSYPAGGGDNSPLHF. CDR3 bases: TGTGCCAGCAGTTACCCGGCCGGTGGGGGCGATAATTCACCCCTCCACTTT.

V gene TRBV7-9 combines with J gene TRBJ1-1; tentatively, D is TRBD1 (5 bases). The ends were cut back, 1 base at V and 4 bases at J, with 10 bases in the middle. The germline V gene encodes CDR1 SEHNR and CDR2 FQNEAQ (reference sequence). This CDR3 spans 14 amino acids. This chain's CDR3 is CASSLDPGGTEAFF. The CDR3 region has the DNA TGTGCCAGCAGCTTAGATCCGGGGGGCACTGAAGCTTTCTTT.

This clonotype was seen many times. In nucleotides, the CDR3 is TGTGCCAGCAGTTTTGGGGGTGTAGATACGCAGTATTTT. Translated, it gives CASSFGGVDTQYF. The chain combines TRBV28 with TRBJ2-3; D may match TRBD1 or TRBD2 (5 bases each). V lost 3 bases and J lost 5, with 9 bases in between. The CDR3 totals 13 residues. CDR1 MDHEN and CDR2 SYDVKM come from the germline V gene.

This chain connects TRBV4-1 to TRBJ2-1; either TRBD1 or TRBD2 may fit D (5 bases each). V lost 1 base and J 7 bases, leaving 8 bases between the germline ends. In germline, CDR1 is MGHRA, CDR2 YSYEKL. CDR3 length: 13 amino acids. CDR3 protein: CASSQGGKNEQFF. The CDR3 bases are TGCGCCAGCAGCCAAGGGGGGAAGAATGAGCAGTTCTTC.

This clonotype occurred many times. CDR3 protein: CASSPGPEAFF. CDR3 bases: TGTGCCAGCTCACCCGGGCCTGAAGCTTTCTTT. This chain connects TRBV18 to TRBJ1-1; no clear D gene. CDR1 is KGHSH and CDR2 is LQKENI in the germline V gene. V lost 3 bases and J lost 6, with 5 bases in between. This CDR3 comprises 11 residues.

This clonotype was seen a handful of times. The chain uses TRBV30 and TRBJ1-5; perhaps TRBD1 as D (5 bases). Trimming pared 3 bases from V and 0 bases from J, leaving 12 bases between. CDR3 size: 15 residues. Germline V gene sequence: CDR1 GTSNPN, CDR2 SVGIG (reference sequence). The CDR3 DNA is TGTGCCTGGAGCCCCATGGGGGGTAGCAATCAGCCCCAGCATTTT. This gives the protein CAWSPMGGSNQPQHF.

This clonotype occurred many times. The rearrangement joins TRBV28 to TRBJ2-4; D gene uncertain. There are 18 residues in the CDR3. Trimming left V 5 bases short and J 0 bases short, with 20 bases between. Germline V gene lookup returns CDR1 MDHEN and CDR2 SYDVKM. The CDR3 is CASSPQFKDALAKNIQYF. The CDR3 DNA reads as TGTGCCAGCAGTCCTCAGTTTAAGGACGCGCTAGCCAAAAACATTCAGTACTTC.

The J gene is TRBJ1-6, the V gene TRBV7-6, with D tentatively TRBD1 (6 bases). This CDR3 spans 17 amino acids. V was trimmed by 7 bases and J by 4 bases, leaving 20 bases between them. From germline, CDR1 is SGHVS and CDR2 FNYEAQ. The CDR3 DNA follows: TGTGCCAGCAACACGACCGGGACACCAACTTATAATTCACCCCTCCACTTT. As protein: CASNTTGTPTYNSPLHF.

Details on this clonotype: At one of its ends the junction is not consistent with the germline gene, which may arise from a read error. J is TRBJ2-1 and V is TRBV9; 8 bases are a match to TRBD1. This CDR3 is built from 12 residues. Germline-derived CDR1 and CDR2 are SGDLS and YYNGEE. This CDR3 reads CTSSGQGNEQFF. Written as DNA, the CDR3 is TGTACCAGCAGCGGACAGGGCAATGAGCAGTTCTTC. Full variable domain (missing parts from reference TRBV9 and TRBJ2-1): DSGVTQTPKHLITATGQRVTLRCSPRSGDLSVYWYQQSLDQGLQFLIQYYNGEERAKGNILERFSAQQFPDLHSELNLSSLELGDSALYFCTSSGQGNEQFFGPGTRLTVL.

This clonotype has only a few counts. The chain is built from TRBV24-1 and TRBJ1-2; D is uncertain. V lost 7 bases, J lost 4 bases, and 12 bases lay in between. From germline, CDR1 is KGHDR and CDR2 SFDVKD. The CDR3 consists of 13 residues. Here the CDR3 DNA reads TGTGCCACCAGGTCCCCGGACGGCTATGGCTACACCTTC. This encodes CATRSPDGYGYTF.

This clonotype was detected only a few times. The chain recombines TRBV10-3 with TRBJ2-1; TRBD2 matches 11 bases. Germline lookup yields CDR1 ENHRY and CDR2 SYGVKD. The CDR3 sequence is 14 residues long. V shed 8 bases, J shed 3 bases, and the junction held 3 bases outside the gene matches. The CDR3 DNA reads as TGTGCCATCCGAACTAGCGGGAGCTACAATGAGCAGTTCTTC. Protein product: CAIRTSGSYNEQFF.

Ten or more counts support this clonotype. The chain combines TRBV18 with TRBJ2-1, with D possibly being TRBD2 (6 bases). The CDR3 is 15 residues long. Trimming shortened V by 2 bases and J by 8 bases, and 16 bases separated the two germline ends. Germline V gene sequence: CDR1 KGHSH, CDR2 LQKENI. CDR3 loop: CASSPRKLAEHEQFF. Here the CDR3 DNA reads TGTGCCAGCTCACCAAGGAAACTAGCTGAGCATGAGCAGTTCTTC. Variable domain in full (rest from reference TRBV18 and TRBJ2-1): NAGVMQNPRHLVRRRGQEARLRCSPMKGHSHVYWYRQLPEEGLKFMVYLQKENIIDESGMPKERFSAEFPKEGPSILRIQQVVRGDSAAYFCASSPRKLAEHEQFFGPGTRLTVL.

The chain uses TRBV28 and TRBJ2-7, with TRBD1 identical over 8 bases. Germline V gene sequence: CDR1 MDHEN, CDR2 SYDVKM. V dropped 5 bases and J dropped 1; count of bases not matched to a gene: 10. The CDR3 has 16 amino acids. CDR3 bases: TGTGCCAGCAGTCAACCTGGACAGGGTAGTTCCTACGAGCAGTACTTC. Encoded protein: CASSQPGQGSSYEQYF.